Below, 14 T cell receptor beta chains from the same sample are listed, as sequenced in a study of T-cell memory formation after mild COVID-19. In TCRdb, the 5' RACE reads were re-called with MiXCR into one record per CDR3 protein. The table records 470,000 or so distinct CDR3 sequences, about 20% of them present only once. The sequenced sample was PBMCs or a T cell subset sorted from them (not recorded which). These receptor sequences come from an adult woman who had mild COVID-19 (a few samples of this study predate the infection). Cell type and time point are not known.

Notes on this clonotype: No conserved phenylalanine or tryptophan is present at the end of the CDR3, so a read error is the likely explanation. This rearrangement joins TRBV12-3 or TRBV12-4 to TRBJ2-3; D not resolved. V lost 3 bases to trimming and J lost 0 bases, with 4 bases between them. This CDR3 spans 13 amino acids. The CDR3 is CASSLASTDTQYS. CDR3 in DNA: TGTGCCAGCAGTTTGGCTAGCACAGATACGCAGTATTCT.

There are many counts of this clonotype. The V and J genes are TRBV3-1 and TRBJ2-7; 10 positions match TRBD2. CDR1 is LGHDT, CDR2 YNNKEL, per germline (reference sequence). The CDR3 covers 16 residues. V was pared by 4 bases and J by 1 base, with 7 bases of the junction left unmatched. As DNA, the CDR3 is TGTGCCAGCAGCCGGCCCCTAGCGGGGGCTTCCTACGAGCAGTACTTC. Amino acids: CASSRPLAGASYEQYF.

This clonotype was seen a few times. The rearrangement uses TRBV5-1 and TRBJ2-3, with D perhaps TRBD1 (6 bases). Germline V CDR1 and CDR2: SGHRS, YFSETQ. The CDR3 loop spans 14 amino acids. Trimming took off 9 bases at V and 2 bases at J, with 16 bases between the two ends. CDR3 region: CATAGTHLTDTQYF. In DNA form, the CDR3 reads TGCGCCACCGCCGGGACACACCTCACAGATACGCAGTATTTT.

The chain joins TRBV5-1 to TRBJ2-6; no clear D. The germline V gene has CDR1 SGHRS and CDR2 YFSETQ. This CDR3 spans 16 amino acids. V was trimmed by 0 bases and J by 0 bases, leaving 7 bases between them. CDR3 nucleotides: TGCGCCAGCAGCTTGGAAGGCGTCTCTGGGGCCAACGTCCTGACTTTC. Translation: CASSLEGVSGANVLTF.

The chain carries TRBV6-5 and TRBJ2-1; D unclear. Germline V gene sequence: CDR1 MNHEY, CDR2 SVGAGI. Trimming shortened V by 0 bases and J by 6 bases, and 12 bases separated the two germline ends. The CDR3 sequence is 15 residues long. The CDR3 bases are TGTGCCAGCAGTTACTCGTTCGGGCTCGGCAATGAGCAGTTCTTC. Protein sequence: CASSYSFGLGNEQFF.

This clonotype was counted a few times. The V and J genes are TRBV7-2 and TRBJ1-2, with 10 bases aligning to TRBD1. The V and J ends lost 1 base and 5 bases, in that order; junction bases with no gene match: 4. The length of the CDR3 is 15 residues. Germline V gene sequence: CDR1 SGHTA, CDR2 FQGNSA. The CDR3 sequence: CASSLGGQGTYGYTF. CDR3 DNA sequence: TGTGCCAGCAGCTTAGGGGGACAGGGGACTTATGGCTACACCTTC. The variable domain in full, completed from reference TRBV7-2 and TRBJ1-2, reads GAGVSQSPSNKVTEKGKDVELRCDPISGHTALYWYRQSLGQGLEFLIYFQGNSAPDKSGLPSDRFSAERTGGSVSTLTIQRTQQEDSAVYLCASSLGGQGTYGYTFGSGTRLTVV.

This clonotype was seen a handful of times. The V call is TRBV20-1, the J call TRBJ2-3, with 10 bases that match TRBD2. The J segment lost 1 base and the V segment lost 5 bases, leaving 15 bases of the junction unmatched. CDR1 and CDR2 from the germline V gene are DFQATT and SNEGSKA (reference sequence). The CDR3 is made up of 18 amino acids. The CDR3 bases are TGCAGTGCTGGGGGCATAGCGGGAGGATGGGGGGGCACAGATACGCAGTATTTT. This codes for CSAGGIAGGWGGTDTQYF.

This clonotype was picked up a small number of times. J is TRBJ2-5 and V is TRBV9, with 7 bases that match TRBD2. The length of the CDR3 is 15 residues. The germline CDR1 and CDR2 sequences are SGDLS and YYNGEE. V lost 3 bases to trimming and J lost 5 bases; unmatched junction nucleotides: 10. CDR3 in amino acids: CASSATAGVRETQYF. The CDR3 coding sequence is TGTGCCAGCAGCGCGACCGCGGGAGTGCGTGAGACCCAGTACTTC.

V usage is TRBV7-2 and J usage is TRBJ1-1, with D unclear. CDR3 length: 13 amino acids. Germline V gene data show CDR1 as SGHTA and CDR2 as FQGNSA. V gave up 2 bases and J gave up 4 bases, with 8 bases separating them. CDR3 sequence reads: CASSLNSGTEAFF. Here the CDR3 DNA reads TGTGCCAGCAGCTTAAACAGTGGCACTGAAGCTTTCTTT.

This clonotype was seen many times. J is TRBJ2-5 and V is TRBV12-3 or TRBV12-4; 7 nucleotides agree with TRBD1. CDR3 length: 14 amino acids. Germline trimming cut 1 base from V and 3 bases from J; bases unmatched to any gene: 2. CDR3 in DNA: TGTGCCAGCAGTTTAGTTACAGGGGAAGAGACCCAGTACTTC. This codes for CASSLVTGEETQYF.

In its sample, this clonotype was seen a few times. The rearrangement uses TRBV9 and TRBJ1-2; the D gene is possibly TRBD1 (6 bases). This CDR3 is built from 16 residues. Trimming took 1 base from V and 3 from J, leaving 16 bases between them. Germline CDR1 reads SGDLS; CDR2 reads YYNGEE. The CDR3 loop is CASSVPSQGSDYGYTF. The DNA of the CDR3 is TGTGCCAGCAGCGTACCATCACAGGGATCTGACTATGGCTACACCTTC.

This clonotype was observed a few times. CDR3 bases: TGTGCCACCAGCAGAGATTTAGGCCAGGGGGCTAGCGGGAAATTTAGGGAGCAGTTCTTC. Its translation is CATSRDLGQGASGKFREQFF. The V and J genes are TRBV15 and TRBJ2-1; D is possibly TRBD2 (9 bases). The CDR3 totals 20 residues. CDR1 is LNHNV and CDR2 is YYDKDF in the germline V gene (reference sequence). V was pared by 0 bases and J by 10 bases, with 31 bases between.

The chain employs TRBV20-1 and TRBJ2-7; D tentatively fits TRBD1 or TRBD2 (5 bases each). This CDR3 has 12 residues. Per germline, CDR1 DFQATT and CDR2 SNEGSKA (reference sequence). V shed 4 bases and J shed 1 base, with 8 bases lying between them. CDR3 residues: CSATGPSYEQYF. CDR3 in DNA: TGCAGTGCTACGGGACCTTCCTACGAGCAGTACTTC.

In nucleotides, the CDR3 is TGTGCCAGCAGACTAGCGGGAGCAACCTACGAGCAGTACTTC. This codes for CASRLAGATYEQYF. The chain uses TRBV13 and TRBJ2-7; 11 nucleotides match TRBD2. The CDR3 is made up of 14 amino acids. Germline V gene lookup returns CDR1 PRHDT and CDR2 FYEKMQ (reference sequence). The trim removed 6 bases at V and 2 bases at J, leaving 3 bases unmatched.